These T cell receptor beta chains were read from a single sample in a study of cytomegalovirus exposure and HLA in healthy donors. Sequencing used immunoSEQ multiplex PCR; TCRdb keeps in-frame clones, though not all of them. The repertoire holds fewer than 150,000 clones, with approximately 69% as singletons. Material: PBMCs. The receptors originated from a woman in her 40s in good health and CMV-seropositive. The CDR3 runs from the conserved cysteine through the conserved F or W. A D gene is named only where the DNA matches it firmly.

D: TRBD2; V: TRBV7-9; J: TRBJ2-1; length: 15; CDR3: CASSVPSGSTNEQFF
D: TRBD2; V: TRBV5-5; J: TRBJ2-1; length: 15; CDR3: CASSSPGTSDNEQFF
D: .; V: TRBV19; J: TRBJ2-3; length: 11; CDR3: CASSKDGAQYF
D: .; V: TRBV20-1; J: TRBJ2-7; length: 11; CDR3: CSARVGYEQYF
D: .; V: TRBV5-4; J: TRBJ2-5; length: 14; CDR3: CASSLDRGSETQYF
D: TRBD2; V: TRBV4-1; J: TRBJ2-3; length: 15; CDR3: CASSPYGTTTDTQYF
D: .; V: TRBV6-1; J: TRBJ2-5; length: 12; CDR3: CASSEAVASQYF
D: TRBD1; V: TRBV11-2; J: TRBJ2-5; length: 15; CDR3: CASSPGQTRKETQYF
D: .; V: TRBV19; J: TRBJ1-2; length: 16; CDR3: CASSIDRLGQNYGYTF
D: .; V: TRBV4-1; J: TRBJ2-3; length: 13; CDR3: CASSQILTDTQYF
D: .; V: TRBV7-3; J: TRBJ1-2; length: 14; CDR3: CASSPAPGDYGYTF
D: TRBD1; V: TRBV5-1; J: TRBJ2-1; length: 16; CDR3: CASSADGQGPYNEQFF
D: .; V: TRBV7-9; J: TRBJ2-6; length: 15; CDR3: CASSLSGSGANVLTF
D: .; V: TRBV10-3; J: TRBJ1-1; length: 16; CDR3: CAISDNERGPGTEAFF
D: .; V: TRBV7-3; J: TRBJ2-1; length: 17; CDR3: CASSLTLGLAAYNEQFF
D: TRBD2; V: TRBV5-4; J: TRBJ2-3; length: 15; CDR3: CASSFGAGNTDTQYF
D: .; V: TRBV6-5; J: TRBJ2-7; length: 14; CDR3: CASSYSAASYEQYF
D: .; V: TRBV5-5; J: TRBJ1-1; length: 13; CDR3: CASSFGEHSEAFF
D: .; V: TRBV5-4; J: TRBJ2-7; length: 14; CDR3: CASSLFEGRNEQYF
D: TRBD2; V: TRBV30; J: TRBJ2-5; length: 11; CDR3: CAWIGGETQYF
D: .; V: TRBV10-3; J: TRBJ1-2; length: 13; CDR3: CAISESVGYGYTF
D: .; V: TRBV7-2; J: TRBJ1-3; length: 13; CDR3: CASSYGLENTIYF
D: .; V: TRBV30; J: TRBJ2-2; length: 14; CDR3: CAWSPMRVVRELFF
D: .; V: TRBV5-1; J: TRBJ2-2; length: 15; CDR3: CASSPRQAGDGELFF
D: TRBD2; V: TRBV7-9; J: TRBJ2-7; length: 16; CDR3: CASSLDAGGGTYEQYF
D: .; V: TRBV11-2; J: TRBJ2-7; length: 14; CDR3: CASSLEIWGGTQYF
D: .; V: TRBV7-9; J: TRBJ1-1; length: 15; CDR3: CASSYLTGMNTEAFF